One and the same sample provided the 16 T cell receptor beta chains below, sequenced in a study of T cells after yellow fever vaccination. Each CDR3 protein is one row after TCRdb ran MiXCR on the 5' RACE reads. This repertoire shows about 160,000 distinct CDR3 sequences, almost 7% found once; its top ten account for 2.5%. Here the sequenced sample was CD4+ T cells sorted from PBMCs, taken more than 4 days after the first yellow fever vaccination. These receptors all come from a man between 18 and 35 years old who received the YFV17D yellow fever vaccine.

This clonotype was counted between two and nine times. The rearrangement joins TRBV5-8 to TRBJ1-1; 10 nucleotides match TRBD1. CDR1 SGHTS and CDR2 YDEGEE come from the germline V gene. The ends lost 2 bases at V and 11 bases at J; junction bases unmatched: 9. The CDR3 contains 14 residues. CDR3 nucleotide sequence: TGTGCCAGCAGCTTAGACAGGGGGCAACCGGCCGCTTTCTTT. This translates into CASSLDRGQPAAFF. Variable domain in full (rest from reference TRBV5-8 and TRBJ1-1): EAGVTQSPTHLIKTRGQQATLRCSPISGHTSVYWYQQALGLGLQFLLWYDEGEERNRGNFPPRFSGRQFPNYSSELNVNALELEDSALYLCASSLDRGQPAAFFGQGTRLTVV.

There are many counts of this clonotype. The chain uses TRBV4-2 and TRBJ2-2; TRBD1 aligns across 8 bases. CDR3 length: 17 amino acids. The V gene's germline CDR1 is LGHNA and CDR2 YNFKEQ. V was pared by 5 bases and J by 2 bases, with 10 bases of the junction left unmatched. CDR3 loop: CASSNALDRGNTGELFF. The DNA for the CDR3 is TGTGCCAGCAGCAACGCCTTAGACAGGGGAAACACCGGGGAGCTGTTTTTT.

This clonotype appeared many times. The chain carries TRBV27 and TRBJ2-1, with TRBD2 matching over 9 bases. This CDR3 region has 15 residues. Looked up from germline, CDR1 is MNHEY and CDR2 is SMNVEV (reference sequence). The junction had 9 bases not matched to a gene; V was cut back by 4 bases and J by 8 bases. In DNA form, the CDR3 reads TGTGCCAGCAGTTCGCGGGGGGGCGCTAACGATGAGCAGTTCTTC. It translates to CASSSRGGANDEQFF.

In its sample, this clonotype was seen a few times. The chain employs TRBV20-1 and TRBJ2-3, with D tentatively TRBD2 (6 bases). Germline CDR1 DFQATT, CDR2 SNEGSKA (reference sequence). There are 13 residues in the CDR3. The CDR3 reads CSFELPGGDTQYF. The CDR3 nucleotides are TGCTCCTTCGAGCTGCCTGGGGGGGATACGCAGTATTTT.

This clonotype came up many times. The genes are TRBV6-5 and TRBJ1-1, with D possibly matching TRBD1 (6 bases). V was trimmed by 0 bases and J by 7 bases, leaving 12 bases between them. This CDR3 has 14 amino acids. In germline, CDR1 is MNHEY, CDR2 SVGAGI. The CDR3 is CASSYSGTMGEAFF. CDR3 nucleotides: TGTGCCAGCAGTTACTCGGGGACAATGGGTGAAGCTTTCTTT.

This clonotype occurred many times. The rearrangement links TRBV20-1 to TRBJ1-5; the D is unclear. This CDR3 spans 13 amino acids. Trimming removed 4 bases from V and 4 bases from J, with 11 bases in between. CDR1 and CDR2 from the germline V gene are DFQATT and SNEGSKA (reference sequence). The CDR3 DNA reads as TGCAGTGCTAAACGACGGCTTAATCAGCCCCAGCATTTT. Residues: CSAKRRLNQPQHF.

This clonotype was picked up many times. J is TRBJ1-5 and V is TRBV10-3; D not resolved. The CDR3 extends over 12 amino acids. Germline loops: CDR1 ENHRY, CDR2 SYGVKD. V was trimmed by 11 bases and J by 6 bases, leaving 14 bases between them. CDR3 protein: CASSIGGQPQHF. DNA of the CDR3: TGTGCCTCCTCGATCGGCGGTCAGCCCCAGCATTTT.

The chain carries TRBV30 and TRBJ2-2; 12 nucleotides align to TRBD1. The CDR3 sequence is 14 residues long. The germline CDR1 and CDR2 sequences are GTSNPN and SVGIG (reference sequence). V dropped 5 bases and J dropped 5; count of bases not matched to a gene: 3. This chain's CDR3 is CAWGTGGYTGELFF. The CDR3 DNA reads as TGTGCCTGGGGGACAGGGGGCTATACCGGGGAGCTGTTTTTT.

By frequency in the sample, this clonotype is medium-sized. This CDR3 is CASSFLGGASHNEQFF. DNA for the CDR3: TGTGCCAGCAGTTTTCTGGGCGGAGCTTCTCACAATGAGCAGTTCTTC. The V gene is TRBV12-3 or TRBV12-4, the J gene TRBJ2-1; D not resolved. The CDR3 consists of 16 residues. V was pared by 3 bases and J by 5 bases, with 17 bases between.

The V call is TRBV7-9, the J call TRBJ1-3, with 9 bases that match TRBD1. CDR1 and CDR2 from the germline V gene are SEHNR and FQNEAQ (reference sequence). J gave up 7 bases and V 5 bases, and 12 bases lay outside the gene matches. This CDR3 comprises 16 residues. In DNA form, the CDR3 reads TGTGCCAGCAGCCAGGGGACAGGGTCGGCCTGGAACACCATATATTTT. Translated: CASSQGTGSAWNTIYF.

At least ten counts were recorded for this clonotype. V gene TRBV7-2 combines with J gene TRBJ2-7; TRBD1 might be the D (6 bases). V was cut by 4 bases and J by 2 bases, with 15 bases left in between. Germline V gene sequence: CDR1 SGHTA, CDR2 FQGNSA. The CDR3 has 15 amino acids. This CDR3 reads CASSSLDRRTYEQYF. CDR3 coding DNA: TGTGCCAGCAGCTCCCTTGACAGGCGCACCTACGAGCAGTACTTC.

This clonotype has a count of ten or more. The rearrangement links TRBV4-3 to TRBJ2-4; D ambiguous. The germline V gene encodes CDR1 LGHNA and CDR2 YSLEER. The length of the CDR3 is 14 residues. Trimming left V 0 bases short and J 7 bases short, with 10 bases between. The CDR3 spells CASSQEVRVNIQYF. The CDR3 region has the DNA TGCGCCAGCAGCCAAGAAGTTCGCGTGAACATTCAGTACTTC.

Only a few counts were recorded for this clonotype. This chain joins TRBV5-5 and TRBJ1-6, with 7 bases identical to TRBD1. CDR1 SGHKS and CDR2 YYEKEE come from the germline V gene (reference sequence). There are 17 residues in the CDR3. V trimming: 1 base; J trimming: 6 bases; junction bases outside the gene matches: 10. CDR3 bases: TGTGCCAGCAGCTTGTTACAGGGGACCGGAGGTAATTCACCCCTCCACTTT. This encodes CASSLLQGTGGNSPLHF.

In its sample, this clonotype was seen a few times. The chain is built from TRBV18 and TRBJ2-5; D may be TRBD1 (5 bases). This CDR3 has 15 amino acids. CDR1 is KGHSH, CDR2 LQKENI, per germline. The V and J ends lost 6 bases and 4 bases respectively, with 18 bases between them. Written as DNA, the CDR3 is TGTGCCAGCTCCTCTCTGTACAGGATGGGAGAGACCCAGTACTTC. Protein sequence: CASSSLYRMGETQYF.

This clonotype occurred many times. The chain combines TRBV20-1 with TRBJ1-2; TRBD1 is a possible D gene (5 bases). The V end was cut by 4 bases, the J end by 1 base, with 10 bases between. Germline V lookup: CDR1 DFQATT, CDR2 SNEGSKA (reference sequence). The CDR3 is made up of 13 amino acids. CDR3 DNA: TGCAGTGCTAATGACAGACTTAACTATGGCTACACCTTC. This codes for CSANDRLNYGYTF.

This clonotype was picked up a small number of times. V gene TRBV30 combines with J gene TRBJ1-2, with D hard to call. Germline V gives CDR1 GTSNPN, CDR2 SVGIG (reference sequence). Trimming took off 0 bases at V and 4 bases at J, with 9 bases between the two ends. This CDR3 spans 13 amino acids. This CDR3 reads CAWSVSGSYGYTF. In DNA, the CDR3 is TGTGCCTGGAGTGTATCGGGGAGCTATGGCTACACCTTC.